These 30 T cell receptor beta chains share one sample of origin, sequenced in a study of patients and donors after allogeneic stem cell transplantation (dated by TCRdb to the early 2020s). Library method: RT-PCR. The sample was run on a NextSeq 550. TCRdb itself trimmed the public reads at Q25 with fastp, ran MiXCR and retained productive beta chains. Each record represents a unique CDR3 protein, reported with the most common genes and DNA among its rows. The sample records 70,000 to 100,000 distinct CDR3 sequences, 4.5% to 5% of which are singletons. The ten most abundant clones make up about 2.5% of the sample. Specimen: blood, either unsorted or a sorted T cell fraction (not recorded which). The receptors shown here come from a human donor who was either an allogeneic HSCT recipient or a stem cell or donor lymphocyte infusion donor (not recorded which). It is not recorded whose cells these are; they may come from a transplant donor.

The genes are TRBV30 and TRBJ2-3, with D unresolved. The ends were cut back, 6 bases at V and 3 bases at J, with 19 bases in the middle. Germline loops: CDR1 GTSNPN, CDR2 SVGIG (reference sequence). CDR3 length equals 15 residues. The CDR3 nucleotides read TGTGCCTGCGCGACATCACCCATTCCGACAGATACGCAGTATTTT. Protein product: CACATSPIPTDTQYF.

This clonotype was observed at least ten times. This chain uses TRBV7-3 with TRBJ2-1, with 11 bases identical to TRBD1. The V gene end was trimmed by 8 bases and the J gene end by 9 bases; junction bases not matched to a gene: 6. Looked up from germline, CDR1 is SGHTA and CDR2 is FQGTGA. CDR3 length: 13 residues. CDR3 nucleotide sequence: TGTGCCAGCGCGGACAGGGGGCGATCTGAGCAGTTCTTC. It is translated as CASADRGRSEQFF.

This clonotype showed up many times. The genes are TRBV15 and TRBJ2-3, with D perhaps matching TRBD2 (7 bases). The ends were cut back, 4 bases at V and 6 bases at J, with 8 bases in the middle. Germline V gives CDR1 LNHNV, CDR2 YYDKDF (reference sequence). The CDR3 contains 12 residues. Here the CDR3 reads CATSKGGDTQYF. In DNA form, the CDR3 reads TGTGCCACCAGCAAGGGGGGGGATACGCAGTATTTT.

This clonotype was detected ten times or more. The chain uses TRBV12-3 or TRBV12-4 and TRBJ2-7; the match to TRBD1 covers 7 bases. The CDR3 has 13 amino acids. Trimming cost V 5 bases and J 4 bases; bases outside gene matches: 5. The DNA of the CDR3 is TGTGCCAGCAGTCGGGACAGAATATACGAGCAGTACTTC. Its protein is CASSRDRIYEQYF.

This clonotype turned up a few times. The chain couples TRBV15 to TRBJ2-5, with TRBD2 matching 8 bases. CDR1 is LNHNV and CDR2 is YYDKDF in the germline V gene (reference sequence). V dropped 0 bases and J dropped 4; count of bases not matched to a gene: 13. The CDR3 contains 18 residues. DNA for the CDR3: TGTGCCACCAGCAGAGATCCCCCCGGACGGGGGGGTTCAGAGACCCAGTACTTC. Amino acid sequence: CATSRDPPGRGGSETQYF.

This clonotype was detected ten times or more. This sequence joins TRBV20-1 and TRBJ2-1; TRBD2 is a possible D gene (6 bases). The V end was cut by 0 bases, the J end by 9 bases, with 21 bases between. The V gene's germline CDR1 is DFQATT and CDR2 SNEGSKA (reference sequence). This CDR3 is 16 amino acids long. This CDR3 reads CSARDRRREGVGEQFF. The CDR3 coding sequence is TGCAGTGCTAGAGATAGGAGGCGGGAAGGCGTGGGTGAGCAGTTCTTC.

This clonotype was seen repeatedly, ten times or more. The rearrangement links TRBV5-1 to TRBJ1-1; the D gene is possibly TRBD1 (6 bases). Germline assignment: CDR1 SGHRS and CDR2 YFSETQ. V was trimmed by 4 bases and J by 3 bases, leaving 16 bases between them. This CDR3 contains 15 residues. The CDR3 nucleotides are TGCGCCAGCAGCCCGGACGGGGGCTGGGACACTGAAGCTTTCTTT. Its protein product is CASSPDGGWDTEAFF. Drawing the rest from reference TRBV5-1 and TRBJ1-1, the complete variable domain is KAGVTQTPRYLIKTRGQQVTLSCSPISGHRSVSWYQQTPGQGLQFLFEYFSETQRNKGNFPGRFSGRQFSNSRSEMNVSTLELGDSALYLCASSPDGGWDTEAFFGQGTRLTVV.

The table lists this clonotype with many counts. V gene TRBV15 combines with J gene TRBJ1-1; D is unresolved. Trimming pared 5 bases from V and 0 bases from J, leaving 22 bases between. The CDR3 sequence is 18 residues long. Per the germline V gene, CDR1 is LNHNV and CDR2 is YYDKDF (reference sequence). The chain's CDR3 is CATSSDDIWAGMNTEAFF. CDR3 coding DNA: TGTGCCACCAGCTCAGACGATATATGGGCAGGCATGAACACTGAAGCTTTCTTT. Full variable domain (remainder filled in from reference TRBV15 and TRBJ1-1): DAMVIQNPRYQVTQFGKPVTLSCSQTLNHNVMYWYQQKSSQAPKLLFHYYDKDFNNEADTPDNFQSRRPNTSFCFLDIRSPGLGDTAMYLCATSSDDIWAGMNTEAFFGQGTRLTVV.

The CDR3 loop is CASSPLGQGGNFAEAFF. CDR3 sequence (DNA): TGTGCCAGCAGTCCATTAGGACAGGGGGGAAATTTCGCTGAAGCTTTCTTT. This chain connects TRBV27 to TRBJ1-1; 10 bases line up with TRBD1. The CDR3 is 17 amino acids. After removal of 5 bases from V and 6 bases from J, the junction contained 15 bases not matched to a gene. Germline-derived CDR1 and CDR2 are MNHEY and SMNVEV (reference sequence).

This clonotype was found a few times. The genes are TRBV6-1 and TRBJ2-7; the D gene could be TRBD1 or TRBD2 (5 bases each). This CDR3 comprises 15 residues. Germline CDR1 is MNHNS and CDR2 is SASEGT. V lost 8 bases and J 6 bases, leaving 23 bases between the germline ends. CDR3 DNA: TGTGCCAGCTGGAGAGGGGCGGGTGGGGCCGCCGAGCAGTACTTC. It is translated as CASWRGAGGAAEQYF.

The rearrangement links TRBV19 to TRBJ1-1, with D perhaps TRBD1 (6 bases). Trimming took 3 bases from V and 0 from J, leaving 14 bases between them. In germline, CDR1 is LNHDA, CDR2 SQIVND (reference sequence). This CDR3 comprises 16 residues. DNA of the CDR3: TGTGCCAGTAGTATGAGGCGACAGGTAATGAACACTGAAGCTTTCTTT. It specifies CASSMRRQVMNTEAFF.

This clonotype was recorded many times. The chain links TRBV20-1 to TRBJ1-1; D is unclear. In germline, CDR1 is DFQATT, CDR2 SNEGSKA (reference sequence). Trimming left V 6 bases short and J 6 bases short, with 8 bases between. This CDR3 has 10 amino acids. CDR3 region: CSAAMSEAFF. CDR3 in DNA: TGCAGTGCCGCAATGTCTGAAGCTTTCTTT.

This clonotype was seen many times. The CDR3 here is CASSQGLVGGETQYF. Here the CDR3 DNA reads TGCGCCAGCAGCCAAGGACTAGTCGGTGGGGAGACCCAGTACTTC. V is TRBV4-1 and J is TRBJ2-5; D possibly corresponds to TRBD2 (6 bases). The V gene lost 1 base and the J gene lost 5 bases, with 14 bases spanning the gap. Germline values: CDR1 MGHRA, CDR2 YSYEKL. CDR3 size: 15 residues.

This clonotype was found many times. At one of its ends the junction is not consistent with the germline gene, which may arise from a read error. The chain employs TRBV20-1 and TRBJ2-7, with TRBD1 as a possible D gene (7 bases). Germline V lookup: CDR1 DFQATT, CDR2 SNEGSKA (reference sequence). CDR3 length equals 12 residues. CDR3 region: CSARGVGGGRHF. CDR3 in DNA: TGCAGTGCTAGAGGGGTTGGAGGGGGCAGGCACTTC.

This clonotype was seen at least ten times. This chain links TRBV5-1 with TRBJ2-2; D remains ambiguous. Per germline, CDR1 SGHRS and CDR2 YFSETQ. V lost 1 base to trimming and J lost 0 bases, with 4 bases between them. The CDR3 is 14 amino acids. This chain's CDR3 is CASSLMTNTGELFF. In nucleotides, the CDR3 is TGCGCCAGCAGCTTGATGACGAACACCGGGGAGCTGTTTTTT.

This clonotype has at least ten counts. The chain carries TRBV5-4 and TRBJ2-6, with D possibly being TRBD1 (6 bases). There are 17 residues in the CDR3. V was trimmed by 8 bases and J by 0 bases, leaving 18 bases between them. Germline-derived CDR1 and CDR2 are SGHNT and YYREEE (reference sequence). The CDR3 region is CASSRDTVSSGANVLTF. CDR3 nucleotide sequence: TGTGCCAGTAGTCGGGACACTGTTAGCTCTGGGGCCAACGTCCTGACTTTC.

This clonotype was seen ten or more times. The rearrangement joins TRBV20-1 to TRBJ1-1, with unresolved D. V shed 3 bases and J shed 4 bases, with 12 bases lying between them. The CDR3 loop spans 13 amino acids. Germline values: CDR1 DFQATT, CDR2 SNEGSKA (reference sequence). In nucleotides, the CDR3 is TGCAGTGCTAGCGGGAGGGAGGGCACTGAAGCTTTCTTT. Encoded protein: CSASGREGTEAFF.

This clonotype was detected many times. The rearrangement uses TRBV4-1 and TRBJ1-1; D is possibly TRBD1 (6 bases). Germline V gives CDR1 MGHRA, CDR2 YSYEKL. The CDR3 spans 15 residues. Trimming stripped 1 base from V and 4 bases from J, with 13 bases between. The CDR3 DNA sequence: TGCGCCAGCAGCCAAGTGGGTAGGGGGGGCACTGAAGCTTTCTTT. This gives the protein CASSQVGRGGTEAFF.

This clonotype was observed at least ten times. J is TRBJ1-5 and V is TRBV5-1; a weak D match, TRBD1 (5 bases). The CDR3 totals 14 residues. Germline assignment: CDR1 SGHRS and CDR2 YFSETQ. Trimming took off 4 bases at V and 5 bases at J, with 13 bases between the two ends. The CDR3 sequence is CASSPDTYDQPQHF. In nucleotides, the CDR3 is TGCGCCAGCAGCCCGGACACCTACGATCAGCCCCAGCATTTT.

This clonotype appeared a few times. The genes are TRBV20-1 and TRBJ2-5; D may be TRBD2 (5 bases). Germline V gives CDR1 DFQATT, CDR2 SNEGSKA (reference sequence). Deletions cut 5 bases from V and 3 bases from J, with 19 bases between. CDR3 length: 15 residues. CDR3 in DNA: TGCAGTGCTCCCAAATTCGGTGAGGGAGAAGAGACCCAGTACTTC. Protein sequence: CSAPKFGEGEETQYF.

This clonotype has only a few counts. The DNA for the CDR3 is TGTGCCAGCAGCCGAGGGACGTCAAGAGGCACAGATACGCAGTATTTT. As protein: CASSRGTSRGTDTQYF. The chain joins TRBV2 to TRBJ2-3; D may be TRBD1 or TRBD2 (5 bases each). Germline V gene sequence: CDR1 SNHLY, CDR2 FYNNEI. There are 16 residues in the CDR3. V was trimmed by 6 bases and J by 1 base, leaving 17 bases between them.

This rearrangement joins TRBV7-6 to TRBJ2-1; 9 nucleotides line up with TRBD2. CDR3 size: 15 residues. Trimming took 3 bases from V and 5 from J; bases not matched to a gene: 5. Germline V gene sequence: CDR1 SGHVS, CDR2 FNYEAQ. The CDR3 coding sequence is TGTGCCAGCAGCTTGCGGGGGGGCTTAAACAATGAGCAGTTCTTC. Its protein is CASSLRGGLNNEQFF.

This clonotype was recorded many times. The chain uses TRBV5-1 and TRBJ1-1; D is perhaps TRBD1 (6 bases). Trimming took 3 bases from V and 3 from J, leaving 24 bases between them. The CDR3 is 18 amino acids. The germline gives CDR1 SGHRS, CDR2 YFSETQ. The CDR3 DNA sequence: TGCGCCAGCAGCTCGCTCCGGGGGGGCGATGAACTGGACACTGAAGCTTTCTTT. Encoded protein: CASSSLRGGDELDTEAFF.

This clonotype was detected many times. V gene TRBV5-1 combines with J gene TRBJ2-5; D unclear. The CDR3 loop spans 14 amino acids. Trimming shortened V by 0 bases and J by 3 bases, and 9 bases separated the two germline ends. Germline V CDR1 and CDR2: SGHRS, YFSETQ. As DNA, the CDR3 is TGCGCCAGCAGCTTGGCCAGTGGGGAAGAGACCCAGTACTTC. As protein: CASSLASGEETQYF.

In this sample, this clonotype turned up many times. The genes are TRBV9 and TRBJ1-2; 7 nucleotides align to TRBD1. This CDR3 is 19 amino acids long. Germline CDR1 and CDR2: SGDLS and YYNGEE. The J segment lost 4 bases and the V segment lost 0 bases, leaving 18 bases of the junction unmatched. The CDR3 reads CASSVAPGQALRAGYGYTF. The DNA for the CDR3 is TGTGCCAGCAGCGTAGCTCCAGGACAGGCTTTAAGGGCGGGCTATGGCTACACCTTC.

This clonotype appeared many times. The V call is TRBV14, the J call TRBJ2-5; 9 nucleotides line up with TRBD2. Germline CDR1 SGHDN, CDR2 FVKESK. J gave up 1 base and V 0 bases, and 3 bases lay outside the gene matches. CDR3 length: 16 amino acids. In DNA form, the CDR3 reads TGTGCCAGCAGCCAAGACACGGGACTAGCCCAAGAGACCCAGTACTTC. Encoded protein: CASSQDTGLAQETQYF.

This clonotype occurred a few times. The rearrangement links TRBV20-1 to TRBJ2-5; the D is unclear. CDR1 is DFQATT, CDR2 SNEGSKA, per germline (reference sequence). The V end lost 3 bases, the J end lost 2 bases, and 10 bases lay between the germline ends. This CDR3 contains 13 residues. Written as DNA, the CDR3 is TGCAGTGCTAGGGTCGGCAGTCAAGAGACCCAGTACTTC. It specifies CSARVGSQETQYF.

This clonotype appeared a few times. This chain uses TRBV27 with TRBJ2-3, with 9 nucleotides matching TRBD1. V shed 2 bases and J 4 bases; nucleotides not matched to a gene: 4. The CDR3 totals 15 residues. Looked up from germline, CDR1 is MNHEY and CDR2 is SMNVEV (reference sequence). In nucleotides, the CDR3 is TGTGCCAGCAGTTTAGCGCGACAGGGGGCAGATACGCAGTATTTT. Translating it yields CASSLARQGADTQYF.

This clonotype has ten or more counts. This chain links TRBV7-3 with TRBJ2-7; the match to TRBD2 covers 8 bases. The trim removed 0 bases at V and 4 bases at J, leaving 5 bases unmatched. Germline CDR1 SGHTA, CDR2 FQGTGA. The CDR3 contains 15 residues. The CDR3 nucleotides read TGTGCCAGCAGCTTAACCGGCGGGGGGAGATACGAGCAGTACTTC. It translates to CASSLTGGGRYEQYF. The whole variable domain, filled in from reference TRBV7-3 and TRBJ2-7, reads GAGVSQTPSNKVTEKGKYVELRCDPISGHTALYWYRQSLGQGPEFLIYFQGTGAADDSGLPNDRFFAVRPEGSVSTLKIQRTERGDSAVYLCASSLTGGGRYEQYFGPGTRLTVT.

At least ten counts were recorded for this clonotype. This chain uses TRBV24-1 with TRBJ2-1; 10 bases align to TRBD2. The CDR3 loop spans 16 amino acids. Germline V lookup: CDR1 KGHDR, CDR2 SFDVKD. J was trimmed by 8 bases and V by 4 bases; bases with no gene match: 10. CDR3 sequence reads: CATSDISGRAWDEQFF. Here the CDR3 DNA reads TGTGCCACCAGTGACATCAGCGGGAGGGCCTGGGATGAGCAGTTCTTC.